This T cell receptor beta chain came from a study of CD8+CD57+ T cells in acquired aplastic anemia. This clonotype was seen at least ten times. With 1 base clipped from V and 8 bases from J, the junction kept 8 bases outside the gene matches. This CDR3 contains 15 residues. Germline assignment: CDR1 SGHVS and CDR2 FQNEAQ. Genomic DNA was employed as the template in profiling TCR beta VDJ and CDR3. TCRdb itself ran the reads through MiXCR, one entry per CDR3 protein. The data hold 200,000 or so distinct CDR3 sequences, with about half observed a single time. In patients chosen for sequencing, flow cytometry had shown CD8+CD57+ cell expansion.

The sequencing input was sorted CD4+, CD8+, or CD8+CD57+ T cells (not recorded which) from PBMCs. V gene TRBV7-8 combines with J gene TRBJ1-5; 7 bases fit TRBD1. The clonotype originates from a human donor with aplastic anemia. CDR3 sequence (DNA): TGTGCCAGCAGCTTAGGCGACAGGGCTGGGGAGCCCCAGCATTTT. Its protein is CASSLGDRAGEPQHF.